This T cell receptor (beta chain) was sequenced for a study of T cells expressing NK-cell markers. Study-wide context: Cells sorted as CD3+CD56+NKG2C+, CD3+CD56+NKG2C- and CD3+CD56-NKG2C+ T cells supplied the TCR beta repertoires.

Germline assignment: CDR1 LGHNA and CDR2 YNFKEQ. The CDR3 totals 20 residues. Worth noting for this clonotype: Its antigen is still unknown.

Findings and caveats of the study: Among several donors, these clonotypes also ranked first in the CD3+CD56-NKG2C+ fraction.

TCRdb reanalyzed the 5' RACE reads, giving one entry per CDR3 protein sequence and no DNA. This sample contains roughly 390,000 distinct CDR3 sequences. Source material: blood T cells: a sorted CD56 or NKG2C T cell subset, CD4+ or CD8+ T cells, or bulk PBMC T cells (not recorded which). The genes are TRBV4-2 and TRBJ2-2; TCRdb names TRBD2, which stays unverified in the absence of DNA. The receptor was isolated from a man aged 18 to 69 in good health. The CDR3 sequence: CASSQDQGTSGGAITGELFF.